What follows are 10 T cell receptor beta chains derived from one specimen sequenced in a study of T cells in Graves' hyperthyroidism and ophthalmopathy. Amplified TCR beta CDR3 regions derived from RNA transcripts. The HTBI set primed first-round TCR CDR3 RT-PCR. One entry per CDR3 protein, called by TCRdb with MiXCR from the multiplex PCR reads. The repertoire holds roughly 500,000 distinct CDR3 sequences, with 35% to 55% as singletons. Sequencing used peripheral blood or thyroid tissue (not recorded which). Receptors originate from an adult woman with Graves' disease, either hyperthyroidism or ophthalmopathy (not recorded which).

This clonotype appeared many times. This CDR3 is CASRDSYGYTF. CDR3 nucleotides: TGTGCCAGCAGGGACAGCTATGGCTACACCTTC. The genes are TRBV9 and TRBJ1-2, with D possibly being TRBD1 (6 bases). V was pared by 5 bases and J by 4 bases, with 6 bases between. The CDR3 totals 11 residues. Germline loops: CDR1 SGDLS, CDR2 YYNGEE.

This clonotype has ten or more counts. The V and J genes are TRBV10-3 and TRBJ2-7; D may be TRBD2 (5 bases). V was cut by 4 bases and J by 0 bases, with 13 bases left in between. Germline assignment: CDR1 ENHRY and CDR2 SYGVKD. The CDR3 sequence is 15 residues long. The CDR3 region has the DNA TGTGCCATCAGTGCGGGCAGAGGGAGCTCCTACGAGCAGTACTTC. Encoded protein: CAISAGRGSSYEQYF.

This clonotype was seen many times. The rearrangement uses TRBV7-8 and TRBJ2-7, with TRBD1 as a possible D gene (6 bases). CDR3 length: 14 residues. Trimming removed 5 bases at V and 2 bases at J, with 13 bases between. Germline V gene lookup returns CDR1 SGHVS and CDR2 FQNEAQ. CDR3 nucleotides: TGTGCCAGCAGCCCAGAGGACAGACCCTACGAGCAGTACTTC. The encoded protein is CASSPEDRPYEQYF.

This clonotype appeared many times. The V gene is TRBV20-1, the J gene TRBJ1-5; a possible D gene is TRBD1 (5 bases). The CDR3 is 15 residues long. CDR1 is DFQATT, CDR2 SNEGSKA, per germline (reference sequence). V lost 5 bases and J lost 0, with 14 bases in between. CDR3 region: CSAQDRQYSNQPQHF. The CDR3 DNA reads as TGCAGTGCTCAAGATAGACAGTATAGCAATCAGCCCCAGCATTTT.

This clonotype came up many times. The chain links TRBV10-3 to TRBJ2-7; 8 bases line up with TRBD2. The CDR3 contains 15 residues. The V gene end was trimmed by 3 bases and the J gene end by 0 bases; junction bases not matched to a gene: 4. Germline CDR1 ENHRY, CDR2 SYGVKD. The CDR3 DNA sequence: TGTGCCATCAGTGAAGGGACTAGGCGCTCCTACGAGCAGTACTTC. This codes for CAISEGTRRSYEQYF.

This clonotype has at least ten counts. The CDR3 sequence is CATSRDLGTTYEQYF. The CDR3 region has the DNA TGTGCCACCAGCAGAGATCTGGGCACAACCTACGAGCAGTACTTC. The rearrangement links TRBV15 to TRBJ2-7, with D unclear. Per the germline V gene, CDR1 is LNHNV and CDR2 is YYDKDF (reference sequence). CDR3 length: 15 residues. The germline V and J ends were trimmed by 0 bases and 2 bases, with 11 bases remaining between them.

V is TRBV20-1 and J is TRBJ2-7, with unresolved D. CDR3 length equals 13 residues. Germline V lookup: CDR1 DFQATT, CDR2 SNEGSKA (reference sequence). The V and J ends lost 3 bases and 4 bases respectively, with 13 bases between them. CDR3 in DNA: TGCAGTGCTAGGTTGGGCCGCGGTTACGAGCAGTACTTC. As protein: CSARLGRGYEQYF.

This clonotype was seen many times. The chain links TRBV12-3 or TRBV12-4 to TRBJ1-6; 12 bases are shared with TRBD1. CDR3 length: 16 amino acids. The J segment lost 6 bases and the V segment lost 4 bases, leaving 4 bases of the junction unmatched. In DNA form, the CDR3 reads TGTGCCAGCAGTTCCCGGGACAGGGGGCCTAATTCACCCCTCCACTTT. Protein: CASSSRDRGPNSPLHF.

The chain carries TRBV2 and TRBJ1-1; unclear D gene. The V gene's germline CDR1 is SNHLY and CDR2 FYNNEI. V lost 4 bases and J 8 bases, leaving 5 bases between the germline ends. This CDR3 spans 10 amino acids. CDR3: CASSGPEAFF. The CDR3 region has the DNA TGTGCCAGCAGTGGGCCAGAAGCTTTCTTT.

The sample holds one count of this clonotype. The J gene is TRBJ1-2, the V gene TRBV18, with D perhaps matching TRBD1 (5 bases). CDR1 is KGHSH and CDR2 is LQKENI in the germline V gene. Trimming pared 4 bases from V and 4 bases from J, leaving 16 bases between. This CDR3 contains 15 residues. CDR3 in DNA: TGTGCCAGCTCACGTTCCCTTGACAGAAGCTATGGCTACACCTTC. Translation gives CASSRSLDRSYGYTF. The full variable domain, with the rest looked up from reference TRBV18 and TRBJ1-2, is NAGVMQNPRHLVRRRGQEARLRCSPMKGHSHVYWYRQLPEEGLKFMVYLQKENIIDESGMPKERFSAEFPKEGPSILRIQQVVRGDSAAYFCASSRSLDRSYGYTFGSGTRLTVV.